What follows are 21 T cell receptor beta chains derived from one specimen sequenced in a study of cytomegalovirus exposure and HLA in healthy donors. Vbeta (60) and Jbeta (13) primers were used in the PCR. The table came from immunoSEQ multiplex PCR; TCRdb's copy has only in-frame clones and leaves some out. Here the sample spans about 120,000 clones, over 60% being singletons. The sequencing input was PBMCs. All receptors come from a man aged 18 to 35 in good health and CMV-seropositive.

V gene TRBV7-2 combines with J gene TRBJ2-1; a possible D gene is TRBD2 (6 bases). The CDR3 contains 14 residues. Germline CDR1 is SGHTA and CDR2 is FQGNSA. The V and J ends lost 1 base and 8 bases respectively, with 12 bases between them. The CDR3 region is CASSLVVSGDEQFF. CDR3 in DNA: TGTGCCAGCAGCTTAGTAGTCTCGGGGGATGAGCAGTTCTTC.

This chain uses TRBV19 with TRBJ1-6; D may be TRBD1 (5 bases). V lost 9 bases, J lost 6 bases, and 12 bases lay in between. This CDR3 spans 13 amino acids. Germline-derived CDR1 and CDR2 are LNHDA and SQIVND (reference sequence). In nucleotides, the CDR3 is TGTGCCAGCTCTAGACAGATTAATTCACCCCTCCACTTT. Protein: CASSRQINSPLHF.

The V and J genes are TRBV18 and TRBJ2-7, with TRBD2 matching over 8 bases. With 4 bases clipped from V and 2 bases from J, the junction kept 7 bases outside the gene matches. CDR3 length equals 15 residues. Per germline, CDR1 KGHSH and CDR2 LQKENI. The chain's CDR3 is CASSQWTSITYEQYF. The CDR3 DNA reads as TGTGCCAGCTCACAATGGACTAGCATAACCTACGAGCAGTACTTC.

This sequence joins TRBV30 and TRBJ2-3; tentatively, D is TRBD2 (6 bases). CDR3 length: 16 amino acids. Looked up from germline, CDR1 is GTSNPN and CDR2 is SVGIG (reference sequence). Trimming pared 3 bases from V and 0 bases from J, leaving 16 bases between. The CDR3 DNA is TGTGCCTGGAGGGACCTGAGCGGGCCAAGCACAGATACGCAGTATTTT. Translating it yields CAWRDLSGPSTDTQYF.

This CDR3 is CAWNRNGASGGPQETQYF. CDR3 DNA sequence: TGTGCCTGGAACCGAAATGGGGCTAGCGGGGGGCCCCAAGAGACCCAGTACTTC. This chain joins TRBV30 and TRBJ2-5; 11 bases map to TRBD2. The CDR3 has 18 residues. From germline, CDR1 is GTSNPN and CDR2 SVGIG (reference sequence). Germline trimming cut 4 bases from V and 1 base from J; bases unmatched to any gene: 14.

The chain has TRBV9 and TRBJ1-2; 10 bases fit TRBD1. V shed 4 bases and J 6 bases; nucleotides not matched to a gene: 9. Germline V gene data show CDR1 as SGDLS and CDR2 as YYNGEE. The length of the CDR3 is 15 residues. The CDR3 spells CASSTPTGGVDGYTF. The DNA of the CDR3 is TGTGCCAGCAGCACCCCGACAGGGGGCGTCGATGGCTACACCTTC.

The chain links TRBV7-8 to TRBJ2-7, with D possibly being TRBD2 (6 bases). This CDR3 is built from 15 residues. The germline V gene encodes CDR1 SGHVS and CDR2 FQNEAQ. V was trimmed by 0 bases and J by 0 bases, leaving 9 bases between them. For the CDR3, the DNA is TGTGCCAGCAGCTTAGCGCTTAGCGGCTCCTACGAGCAGTACTTC. Its protein is CASSLALSGSYEQYF.

In the case of this clone: The junction shows a germline mismatch at one end, possibly a read error. This chain joins TRBV5-4 and TRBJ2-4; no firm D call. The CDR3 consists of 15 residues. Germline V gene data show CDR1 as SGHNT and CDR2 as YYREEE (reference sequence). The CDR3 sequence is CASSPMDGSKNSQYF. The CDR3 DNA reads TGTGCCAGCAGCCCAATGGATGGCAGCAAAAACAGTCAGTACTTC.

V gene TRBV6-1 combines with J gene TRBJ1-2; D may be TRBD1 (5 bases). CDR1 and CDR2 from the germline V gene are MNHNS and SASEGT. There are 15 residues in the CDR3. The V end was cut by 5 bases, the J end by 6 bases, with 19 bases between. As DNA, the CDR3 is TGTGCCAGCAGTCCCGTTTGGGGGGTCATGGATGGCTACACCTTC. Amino acid sequence: CASSPVWGVMDGYTF.

The chain carries TRBV11-2 and TRBJ2-7, with D possibly being TRBD1 (5 bases). CDR1 is SGHAT and CDR2 is FQNNGV in the germline V gene. The CDR3 loop spans 14 amino acids. The V end was cut by 1 base, the J end by 3 bases, with 10 bases between. The CDR3 region has the DNA TGTGCCAGCAGCTTAGGACAGATTTACTACGAGCAGTACTTC. The encoded protein is CASSLGQIYYEQYF.

CDR3 loop: CASTSGSYGYTF. Written as DNA, the CDR3 is TGTGCCAGCACGTCAGGTTCCTATGGCTACACCTTC. The chain combines TRBV9 with TRBJ1-2; D call uncertain. V gave up 6 bases and J gave up 4 bases, with 10 bases separating them. The germline V gene encodes CDR1 SGDLS and CDR2 YYNGEE. This CDR3 comprises 12 residues.

This sequence joins TRBV28 and TRBJ1-6; D ambiguous. The germline CDR1 and CDR2 sequences are MDHEN and SYDVKM. The CDR3 loop spans 12 amino acids. Trimming stripped 5 bases from V and 12 bases from J, with 11 bases between. This CDR3 reads CASSPPSGPLHF. In nucleotides, the CDR3 is TGTGCCAGCAGTCCCCCCAGCGGACCCCTCCACTTT.

The chain carries TRBV10-2 and TRBJ1-2; 8 bases are shared with TRBD1. The CDR3 is 13 residues long. V shed 6 bases, J shed 4 bases, and the junction held 4 bases outside the gene matches. CDR1 is WSHSY, CDR2 SAAADI, per germline. The CDR3: CASRDTGGYGYTF. CDR3 nucleotides: TGCGCCAGCAGAGATACAGGGGGCTATGGCTACACCTTC.

This chain connects TRBV5-1 to TRBJ2-7; D possibly corresponds to TRBD1 (5 bases). This CDR3 comprises 14 residues. In germline, CDR1 is SGHRS, CDR2 YFSETQ. The V gene lost 0 bases and the J gene lost 3 bases, with 10 bases spanning the gap. CDR3 DNA sequence: TGCGCCAGCAGCTTGGAAGGACAAGTCTACGAGCAGTACTTC. Its protein is CASSLEGQVYEQYF.

V is TRBV19 and J is TRBJ2-2; the D gene is possibly TRBD1 (6 bases). V lost 0 bases to trimming and J lost 3 bases, with 8 bases between them. This CDR3 contains 15 residues. Per the germline V gene, CDR1 is LNHDA and CDR2 is SQIVND (reference sequence). In DNA form, the CDR3 reads TGTGCCAGTAGTATAGAACAGGGACACACCGGGGAGCTGTTTTTT. Translating gives CASSIEQGHTGELFF.

Here the CDR3 reads CAISPGGPSTEAFF. The CDR3 DNA is TGTGCCATCAGCCCGGGGGGCCCCAGCACTGAAGCTTTCTTT. The genes are TRBV10-3 and TRBJ1-1, with a tentative D call TRBD1 (6 bases). The CDR3 consists of 14 residues. The V gene lost 6 bases and the J gene lost 4 bases, with 15 bases spanning the gap. Germline V CDR1 and CDR2: ENHRY, SYGVKD.

V is TRBV7-9 and J is TRBJ2-1; TRBD2 aligns across 9 bases. The junction had 14 bases not matched to a gene; V was cut back by 5 bases and J by 9 bases. In germline, CDR1 is SEHNR, CDR2 FQNEAQ (reference sequence). The CDR3 sequence is 16 residues long. The CDR3: CASSPGEREVWSEQFF. The CDR3 DNA reads TGTGCCAGCAGCCCGGGTGAGCGGGAGGTTTGGAGTGAGCAGTTCTTC.

The sample holds a few counts of this clone. V usage is TRBV19 and J usage is TRBJ2-2, with D possibly TRBD2 on 7 matching bases. Trimming took off 5 bases at V and 0 bases at J, with 22 bases between the two ends. Germline loops: CDR1 LNHDA, CDR2 SQIVND (reference sequence). The CDR3 is 19 residues long. The CDR3 reads CASSGRGSQQRSNTGELFF. CDR3 DNA: TGTGCCAGTAGTGGGAGGGGGTCCCAACAGCGATCGAACACCGGGGAGCTGTTTTTT.

The genes are TRBV7-9 and TRBJ1-1; 8 bases line up with TRBD1. Unmatched junction bases numbered 4, after V lost 4 bases and J lost 6 bases. Germline CDR1 is SEHNR and CDR2 is FQNEAQ (reference sequence). CDR3 length: 13 residues. In nucleotides, the CDR3 is TGTGCCAGCAGCTCGCAGGGGGCGTCTGAAGCTTTCTTT. Translation gives CASSSQGASEAFF.

The rearrangement links TRBV9 to TRBJ2-7, with 7 bases aligning to TRBD1. The CDR3 totals 15 residues. The junction had 7 bases not matched to a gene; V was cut back by 4 bases and J by 0 bases. Germline V CDR1 and CDR2: SGDLS, YYNGEE. CDR3: CASSPPDRSSYEQYF. Written as DNA, the CDR3 is TGTGCCAGCAGCCCGCCGGACAGGTCCTCCTACGAGCAGTACTTC. Drawing the rest from reference TRBV9 and TRBJ2-7, the complete variable domain is DSGVTQTPKHLITATGQRVTLRCSPRSGDLSVYWYQQSLDQGLQFLIQYYNGEERAKGNILERFSAQQFPDLHSELNLSSLELGDSALYFCASSPPDRSSYEQYFGPGTRLTVT.

The chain is built from TRBV7-6 and TRBJ2-1; D perhaps matches TRBD2 (5 bases). Trimming removed 0 bases at V and 0 bases at J, with 9 bases between. The CDR3 has 16 amino acids. Germline V lookup: CDR1 SGHVS, CDR2 FNYEAQ. The CDR3 is CASSLAAGYSYNEQFF. The CDR3 DNA reads as TGTGCCAGCAGCTTAGCTGCGGGCTACTCCTACAATGAGCAGTTCTTC.